Shown below are 12 T cell receptor beta chains from a single sample sequenced in a study of cytomegalovirus exposure and HLA in healthy donors (dated by TCRdb to the late 2010s). The method was the immunoSEQ multiplex PCR assay. A mixture of 60 forward primers for TCR Vbeta segments and 13 reverse primers for TCR Jbeta segments was used in the multiplex PCR. The clones in this table, taken by TCRdb from immuneACCESS, are in-frame only. Not every clone is retained; where verified, under half of the shortfall comes from an unresolved V gene, and the cause of the rest is unknown. Counted in this sample were 130,000 or so clones; 75% of them appeared once. The top ten hold roughly 3% of the sample. Sequencing was performed on PBMCs. The receptors here all came from a man aged 30-40 years in good health and CMV-seronegative.

This clone was recorded at least ten times. The rearrangement joins TRBV6-5 to TRBJ1-3; D is possibly TRBD1 (6 bases). This CDR3 comprises 14 residues. The V gene lost 6 bases and the J gene lost 4 bases, with 13 bases spanning the gap. Germline assignment: CDR1 MNHEY and CDR2 SVGAGI. Written as DNA, the CDR3 is TGTGCCAGCAGATCTCAGGGGTTCGGAAACACCATATATTTT. As protein: CASRSQGFGNTIYF.

The genes are TRBV5-5 and TRBJ1-5; 8 bases line up with TRBD1. J gave up 0 bases and V 4 bases, and 9 bases lay outside the gene matches. The CDR3 is made up of 17 amino acids. Germline CDR1 reads SGHKS; CDR2 reads YYEKEE (reference sequence). CDR3 residues: CASSAGTGSYSNQPQHF. In DNA form, the CDR3 reads TGTGCCAGCAGCGCCGGGACAGGTTCTTATAGCAATCAGCCCCAGCATTTT.

This clone was observed a few times. The chain combines TRBV27 with TRBJ2-7; D is possibly TRBD2 (6 bases). Trimming took 5 bases from V and 5 from J, leaving 16 bases between them. The CDR3 length is 14 residues. Germline assignment: CDR1 MNHEY and CDR2 SMNVEV (reference sequence). CDR3 residues: CASSHRDSPHEQYF. The CDR3 DNA follows: TGTGCCAGCAGTCATCGGGACTCTCCCCACGAGCAGTACTTC.

Worth noting for this clone: With a much larger clone just one base away, this may be a read error. The CDR3: CASRGQGYGYTF. CDR3 sequence (DNA): TGTGCCAGCAGGGGACAGGGCTATGGCTACACCTTC. V and J are TRBV6-1 and TRBJ1-2; 9 bases line up with TRBD1. This CDR3 is built from 12 residues. J was trimmed by 4 bases and V by 6 bases; bases with no gene match: 0. Germline-derived CDR1 and CDR2 are MNHNS and SASEGT.

In this sample, this clone turned up a few times. The chain couples TRBV28 to TRBJ1-5, with TRBD1 matching 7 bases. The CDR3 length is 17 residues. Trimming cost V 8 bases and J 0 bases; bases outside gene matches: 13. The V gene's germline CDR1 is MDHEN and CDR2 SYDVKM. This chain's CDR3 is CASVVGGTAYSNQPQHF. Here the CDR3 DNA reads TGTGCCAGCGTAGTTGGGGGGACAGCTTATAGCAATCAGCCCCAGCATTTT.

This chain joins TRBV27 and TRBJ2-7; 9 nucleotides agree with TRBD1. J lost 2 bases, V lost 5 bases, and 13 bases had no gene match. Germline values: CDR1 MNHEY, CDR2 SMNVEV (reference sequence). The CDR3 loop spans 17 amino acids. The CDR3 nucleotides read TGTGCCAGCAGTGTCAACCGGGACAGGGTTCGGGCCTACGAGCAGTACTTC. This encodes CASSVNRDRVRAYEQYF.

The V and J genes are TRBV29-1 and TRBJ2-7; 9 nucleotides match TRBD2. V was clipped by 7 bases and J by 5 bases; unmatched bases: 9. There are 13 residues in the CDR3. Germline V gene data show CDR1 as SQVTM and CDR2 as ANQGSEA. The CDR3 DNA follows: TGCAGCGCCGACGCGGGAGGGCTTAACGAGCAGTACTTC. Translating it yields CSADAGGLNEQYF.

The rearrangement links TRBV15 to TRBJ2-2, with TRBD2 identical over 12 bases. CDR1 is LNHNV, CDR2 YYDKDF, per germline (reference sequence). The junction had 3 bases not matched to a gene; V was cut back by 5 bases and J by 2 bases. The CDR3 is 16 residues long. The CDR3 coding sequence is TGTGCCACCAGCCGCGGACTAGCGGGAAACACCGGGGAGCTGTTTTTT. Protein sequence: CATSRGLAGNTGELFF. The full variable domain, rest sourced from reference TRBV15 and TRBJ2-2, is DAMVIQNPRYQVTQFGKPVTLSCSQTLNHNVMYWYQQKSSQAPKLLFHYYDKDFNNEADTPDNFQSRRPNTSFCFLDIRSPGLGDTAMYLCATSRGLAGNTGELFFGEGSRLTVL.

The rearrangement joins TRBV29-1 to TRBJ2-1; 9 bases line up with TRBD2. Germline V CDR1 and CDR2: SQVTM, ANQGSEA. This CDR3 is 13 amino acids long. With V trimmed by 2 bases and J by 10 bases, 6 bases remained unmatched. The CDR3, as DNA: TGCAGCGTTGAAAGGGGACTAGCAGTGGAGCAGTTCTTC. Its protein product is CSVERGLAVEQFF.

This chain uses TRBV29-1 with TRBJ1-4; 9 bases map to TRBD1. V lost 5 bases and J lost 5; bases outside the gene matches: 12. The germline V gene encodes CDR1 SQVTM and CDR2 ANQGSEA. CDR3 length: 16 residues. CDR3 protein: CSVTDRGSGRNEKLFF. The CDR3 nucleotides read TGCAGCGTTACTGACAGGGGGTCTGGGCGGAATGAAAAACTGTTTTTT.

The rearrangement links TRBV27 to TRBJ2-2; D uncertain. Per the germline V gene, CDR1 is MNHEY and CDR2 is SMNVEV (reference sequence). CDR3 length: 14 residues. V lost 5 bases to trimming and J lost 1 base, with 8 bases between them. CDR3 sequence reads: CASSHGLNTGELFF. The DNA of the CDR3 is TGTGCCAGCAGTCATGGGCTGAACACCGGGGAGCTGTTTTTT.

CDR3 in DNA: TGCGCCAGCAGCCAAACGGTAGCGGGCCTAGCTAGCACAGATACGCAGTATTTT. This gives the protein CASSQTVAGLASTDTQYF. This rearrangement joins TRBV4-3 to TRBJ2-3; 7 bases line up with TRBD2. In germline, CDR1 is LGHNA, CDR2 YSLEER. The CDR3 contains 18 residues. Trimming removed 2 bases from V and 0 bases from J; junction bases left unmatched: 11.